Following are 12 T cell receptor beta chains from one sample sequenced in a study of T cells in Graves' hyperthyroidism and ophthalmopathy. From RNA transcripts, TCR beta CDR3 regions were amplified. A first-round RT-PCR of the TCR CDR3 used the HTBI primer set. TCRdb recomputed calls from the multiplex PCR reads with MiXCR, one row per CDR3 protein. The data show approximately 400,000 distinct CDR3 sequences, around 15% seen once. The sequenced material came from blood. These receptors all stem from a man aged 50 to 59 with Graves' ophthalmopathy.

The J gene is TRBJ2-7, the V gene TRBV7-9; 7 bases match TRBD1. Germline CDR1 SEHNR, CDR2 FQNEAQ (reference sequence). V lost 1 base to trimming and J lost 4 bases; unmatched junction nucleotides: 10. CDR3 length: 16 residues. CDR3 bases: TGTGCCAGCAGCTTAGGAAGGGGACAGCTTAATTACGAGCAGTACTTC. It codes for CASSLGRGQLNYEQYF.

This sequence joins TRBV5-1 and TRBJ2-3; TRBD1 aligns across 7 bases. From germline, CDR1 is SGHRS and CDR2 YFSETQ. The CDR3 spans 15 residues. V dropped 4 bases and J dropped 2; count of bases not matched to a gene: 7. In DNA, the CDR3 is TGCGCCAGCAGCCGAGCCGACAGGGTCACAGATACGCAGTATTTT. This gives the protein CASSRADRVTDTQYF.

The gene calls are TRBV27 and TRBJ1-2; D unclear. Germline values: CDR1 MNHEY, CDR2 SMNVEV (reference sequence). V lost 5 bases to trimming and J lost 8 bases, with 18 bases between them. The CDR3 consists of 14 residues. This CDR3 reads CASSPSPRSEGYTF. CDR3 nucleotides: TGTGCCAGCAGTCCCTCCCCCAGGTCGGAGGGCTACACCTTC.

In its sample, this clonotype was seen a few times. The CDR3 protein is CASSIVAGGADTQYF. The CDR3 nucleotides are TGTGCCAGTAGTATAGTAGCGGGAGGGGCGGATACGCAGTATTTT. This chain uses TRBV19 with TRBJ2-3; TRBD2 matches 11 bases. Germline CDR1 and CDR2: LNHDA and SQIVND (reference sequence). The J segment lost 6 bases and the V segment lost 1 base, leaving 3 bases of the junction unmatched. The CDR3 loop spans 15 amino acids.

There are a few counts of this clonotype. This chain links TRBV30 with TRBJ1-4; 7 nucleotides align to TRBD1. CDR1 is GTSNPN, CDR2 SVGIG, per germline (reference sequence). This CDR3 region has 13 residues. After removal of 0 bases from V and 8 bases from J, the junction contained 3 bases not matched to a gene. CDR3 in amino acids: CAWSVLQGEKLFF. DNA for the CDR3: TGTGCCTGGAGTGTTCTACAGGGGGAAAAACTGTTTTTT.

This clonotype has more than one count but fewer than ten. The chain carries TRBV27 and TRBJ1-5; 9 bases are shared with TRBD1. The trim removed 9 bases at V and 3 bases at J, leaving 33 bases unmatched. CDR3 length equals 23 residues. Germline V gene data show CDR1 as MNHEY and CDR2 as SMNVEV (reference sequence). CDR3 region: CARNSPTGTGLNPNMTSNQPQHF. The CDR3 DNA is TGTGCCAGAAATTCCCCAACCGGGACAGGGCTCAACCCGAATATGACGTCCAATCAGCCCCAGCATTTT.

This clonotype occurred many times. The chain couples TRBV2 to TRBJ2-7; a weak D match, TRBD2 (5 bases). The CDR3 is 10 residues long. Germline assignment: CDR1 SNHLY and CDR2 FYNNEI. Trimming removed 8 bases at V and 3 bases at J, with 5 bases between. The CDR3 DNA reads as TGTGCCAGCGGAGGCTACGAGCAGTACTTC. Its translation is CASGGYEQYF.

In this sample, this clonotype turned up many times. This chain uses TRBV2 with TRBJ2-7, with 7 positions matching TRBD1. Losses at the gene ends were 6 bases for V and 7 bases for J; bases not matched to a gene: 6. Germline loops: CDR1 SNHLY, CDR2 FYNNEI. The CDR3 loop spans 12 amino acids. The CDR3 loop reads CASRGQFKEQYF. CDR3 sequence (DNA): TGTGCCAGCAGGGGACAGTTTAAAGAGCAGTACTTC.

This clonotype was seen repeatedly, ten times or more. The DNA of the CDR3 is TGCAGTGCTAGAGATCTCCGGGCTAGTAGTTGGGATGAGCAGTTCTTC. It codes for CSARDLRASSWDEQFF. The chain combines TRBV20-1 with TRBJ2-1; D ambiguous. V lost 0 bases, J lost 8 bases, and 20 bases lay in between. Germline CDR1 and CDR2: DFQATT and SNEGSKA (reference sequence). This CDR3 spans 16 amino acids.

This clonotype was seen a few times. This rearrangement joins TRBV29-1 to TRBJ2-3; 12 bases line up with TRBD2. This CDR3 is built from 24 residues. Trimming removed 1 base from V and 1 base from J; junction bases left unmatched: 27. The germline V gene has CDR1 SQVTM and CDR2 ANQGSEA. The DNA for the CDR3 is TGCAGCGTTGAAGGTCTTATCGACTTCCCCCAGGCTAGCGGGAGGGCCGGGCGCACAGATACGCAGTATTTT. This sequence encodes CSVEGLIDFPQASGRAGRTDTQYF.

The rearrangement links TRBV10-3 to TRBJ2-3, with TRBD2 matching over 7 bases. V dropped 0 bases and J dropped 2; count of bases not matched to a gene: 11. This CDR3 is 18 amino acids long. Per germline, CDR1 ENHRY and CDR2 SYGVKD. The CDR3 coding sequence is TGTGCCATCAGTGAGTCGGGACTAACGACCAGACTCACAGATACGCAGTATTTT. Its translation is CAISESGLTTRLTDTQYF.

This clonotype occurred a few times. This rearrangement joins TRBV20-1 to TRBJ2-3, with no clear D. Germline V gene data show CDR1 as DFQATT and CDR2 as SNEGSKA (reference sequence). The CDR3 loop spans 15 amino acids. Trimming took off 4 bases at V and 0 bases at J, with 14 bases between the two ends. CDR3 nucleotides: TGCAGTGCTACCCCTAATAGGGCTAGCACAGATACGCAGTATTTT. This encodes CSATPNRASTDTQYF.